A single T cell receptor (beta chain) is shown here with its context. Its antigen is not known. The library had UMIs added by 3' ligation of an oligonucleotide to TCR cDNA. Whole-blood samples were roughly 2.7 ml of peripheral blood from healthy adult volunteers. Reverse transcription used DNase-treated unsorted total RNA, aiming for 1 to 1000 ng. The CDR3 length is 13 residues. V was clipped by 10 bases and J by 1 base, with 10 bases between them. Amplification of ligated cDNA took four PCR rounds with SP2 and nested alpha and beta constant primers. Blood and skin TCR RNA was reverse transcribed with alpha and beta constant primers. TCRdb reanalysed the 5' RACE reads using MiXCR and keeps one entry per CDR3 protein. The sample consists of more than 45,000 distinct CDR3 sequences, roughly 7% of them appearing once. This entry comes from a study of naive and memory T cell subsets. General observations from the study: This RNA-based method may be sensitive to activation-related transcript changes.

The rearrangement uses TRBV12-3 or TRBV12-4 and TRBJ2-2; maybe TRBD1 (6 bases). The clonotype comes from a male donor in good health. CDR3 sequence reads: CANLQGNTGELFF. The CDR3 DNA reads as TGTGCCAACCTACAGGGGAACACCGGGGAGCTGTTTTTT.